Listed below are T cell receptor beta chains from one sample, sequenced in a study of CD8 T cells in ankylosing spondylitis. TCRdb re-called the 5' RACE reads through MiXCR, storing one row per CDR3 protein. The sample consists of around 180,000 distinct CDR3 sequences, 10% to 15% of them appearing once. The specimen was blood, either unsorted or a sorted T cell fraction (not recorded which). Source of these receptors: a female donor with ankylosing spondylitis or in good health (not recorded which). Both conserved end residues are part of each CDR3. A D gene is named only where the DNA matches it firmly. Where a row states a size, it is once, few, many or the class of an expanded clone; other rows omit it.

D: NA
size: NA
V: TRBV7-2
J: TRBJ1-2
DNA: TGTGCCAGCAGCTTAGAGGGTCTGCTGTATGACTACACCTTC
CDR3: CASSLEGLLYDYTF

D: NA
size: many
V: TRBV4-3
J: TRBJ2-7
DNA: TGCGCCAGCAGCCCCCTAGGCAGCTCCTACGAGCAGTACTTC
CDR3: CASSPLGSSYEQYF

D: TRBD2
size: many
V: TRBV3-1
J: TRBJ2-7
DNA: TGTGCCAGCAGCCGGATACTAGCGGGAGGGGACTACGAGCAGTACTTC
CDR3: CASSRILAGGDYEQYF

D: NA
size: few
V: TRBV29-1
J: TRBJ2-5
DNA: TGCAGCGCCAAAGTGGGGGTGACGGGTGAGACCCAGTACTTC
CDR3: CSAKVGVTGETQYF

D: NA
size: many
V: TRBV2
J: TRBJ2-7
DNA: TGTGCCAGCAGTGAAGTTTGGGGCTCCTACGAGCAGTACTTC
CDR3: CASSEVWGSYEQYF

D: NA
size: NA
V: TRBV5-5
J: TRBJ2-1
DNA: TGTGCCAGCAGCTTGCTGCCGGGAGCAACCTACAATGAGCAGTTCTTC
CDR3: CASSLLPGATYNEQFF

D: NA
size: few
V: TRBV15
J: TRBJ2-3
DNA: TGTGCCACCAGCAGAGATCTCGGCGCAGATACGCAGTATTTT
CDR3: CATSRDLGADTQYF

D: NA
size: many
V: TRBV7-2
J: TRBJ1-4
DNA: TGTGCCAGCAGTCCCGGAGGGGCGGGTGAAAAACTGTTTTTT
CDR3: CASSPGGAGEKLFF

D: NA
size: NA
V: TRBV18
J: TRBJ1-1
DNA: TGTGCCAGCTCAGTACAAGGGAACCCGAACACTGAAGCTTTCTTT
CDR3: CASSVQGNPNTEAFF

D: TRBD2
size: NA
V: TRBV19
J: TRBJ2-7
DNA: TGTGCCAGTAGGTTAACTAGCGGGAGCTACGAGCAGTACTTC
CDR3: CASRLTSGSYEQYF

D: TRBD2
size: many
V: TRBV12-3/TRBV12-4
J: TRBJ2-5
DNA: TGTGCCAGCAGTCTCGTGGGGGGAGGGGAGACCCAGTACTTC
CDR3: CASSLVGGGETQYF

D: NA
size: NA
V: TRBV5-1
J: TRBJ1-4
DNA: TGCGCCAGCAGCTTGATGGGGACGGATGAAAAACTGTTTTTT
CDR3: CASSLMGTDEKLFF

D: TRBD2
size: NA
V: TRBV24-1
J: TRBJ2-1
DNA: TGTGCCACCAGTGATTTCACGACTAGCGGGGGGAATGAGCAGTTCTTC
CDR3: CATSDFTTSGGNEQFF

D: NA
size: many
V: TRBV3-1
J: TRBJ2-1
DNA: TGTGCCAGCAGAAAGGGGGGATCCTCCTACAATGAGCAGTTCTTC
CDR3: CASRKGGSSYNEQFF

D: TRBD2
size: NA
V: TRBV9
J: TRBJ2-7
DNA: TGTGCCAGCAGCGCCGCCCCTGGACTAGGCGAGCAGTACTTC
CDR3: CASSAAPGLGEQYF

D: NA
size: many
V: TRBV12-3/TRBV12-4
J: TRBJ1-2
DNA: TGTGCCAGCAGTTTAGAGCGGTTTGGCTACACCTTC
CDR3: CASSLERFGYTF

D: NA
size: many
V: TRBV6-6
J: TRBJ1-1
DNA: TGTGCCAGCAGTTACAGCCAGAACACTGAAGCTTTCTTT
CDR3: CASSYSQNTEAFF

D: NA
size: few
V: TRBV29-1
J: TRBJ2-5
DNA: TGCAGCGTTGCGGTCAGCCAAGAGACCCAGTACTTC
CDR3: CSVAVSQETQYF

D: NA
size: NA
V: TRBV13
J: TRBJ2-5
DNA: TGTGCCAGCAGCTTAAGGTGGCAGGGGCAAGAGACCCAGTACTTC
CDR3: CASSLRWQGQETQYF

D: NA
size: NA
V: TRBV27
J: TRBJ2-1
DNA: TGTGCCAGCAGTCCCTGCACAAGCGGGCCTTCCTACAATGAGCAGTTCTTC
CDR3: CASSPCTSGPSYNEQFF

D: NA
size: many
V: TRBV7-3
J: TRBJ2-1
DNA: TGTGCCAGCAGCTTAAGCCCCCTACTGGAGCAGTTCTTC
CDR3: CASSLSPLLEQFF

D: NA
size: few
V: TRBV12-3/TRBV12-4
J: TRBJ1-5
DNA: TGTGCCAGCAGCCCGGGAGGTAGGCCCCAGCATTTT
CDR3: CASSPGGRPQHF

D: NA
size: few
V: TRBV6-5
J: TRBJ2-7
DNA: TGTGCCAGCAGTTACTCGATTCAGGACTCCTACGAGCAGTACTTC
CDR3: CASSYSIQDSYEQYF

D: TRBD2
size: many
V: TRBV12-3/TRBV12-4
J: TRBJ2-1
DNA: TGTGCCAGCAGTCCTAGCGGCAAAGTTGGAAATGAGCAGTTCTTC
CDR3: CASSPSGKVGNEQFF